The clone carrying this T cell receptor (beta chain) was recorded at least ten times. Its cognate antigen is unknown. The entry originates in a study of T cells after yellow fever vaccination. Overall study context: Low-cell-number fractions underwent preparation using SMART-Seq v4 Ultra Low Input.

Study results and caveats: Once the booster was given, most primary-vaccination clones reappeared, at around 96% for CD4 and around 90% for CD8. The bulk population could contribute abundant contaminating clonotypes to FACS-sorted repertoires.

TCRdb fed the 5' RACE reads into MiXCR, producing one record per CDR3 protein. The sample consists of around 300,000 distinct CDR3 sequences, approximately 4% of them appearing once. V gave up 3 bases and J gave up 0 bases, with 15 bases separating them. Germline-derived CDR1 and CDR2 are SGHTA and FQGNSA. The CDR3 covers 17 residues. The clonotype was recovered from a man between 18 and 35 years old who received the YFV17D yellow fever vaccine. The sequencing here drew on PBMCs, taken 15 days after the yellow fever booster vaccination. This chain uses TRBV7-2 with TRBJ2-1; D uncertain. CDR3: CASSFGPLARSYNEQFF. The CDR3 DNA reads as TGTGCCAGCAGCTTCGGTCCATTGGCGCGCTCCTACAATGAGCAGTTCTTC.